This TCR beta chain was captured in a study of blood T cell repertoires in COVID-19 (dated by TCRdb to about 2020). With respect to the entire study: The collaborator samples originated in the United States, Italy and Spain and spanned the acute and convalescent phases of COVID-19. The material from the prospective study consisted of cDNA or gDNA derived from T cells, B-cell-depleted T cells, or PBMCs. Samples were obtained from the ongoing ImmuneRACE study (first 160 participants) and from over a thousand subjects provided by 6 global collaborators. Subjects who had been exposed to COVID-19, were actively infected with it, or had recovered from it provided the deeply sampled blood TCRbeta repertoires that made up the dataset. Where available, HLA class I and class II types were taken from metadata supplied by the sample provider and were not determined by assay-based typing. A freely available public database, intended as a resource for researchers studying the immune response to SARS-CoV-2, is where the repertoires were released. A de-identified subject ID, COVID-19 status, age in years and sex were almost always included in the sample metadata. Summary of the overall study and its limitations: How much clinical and demographic metadata was included differed by source and by participant, and the metadata was provided uncurated.

Whole blood was collected in K2EDTA tubes by collaborating institutions according to the institutions' own protocols. For TCRbeta analysis, collaborators shipped samples in one of three forms: frozen whole blood, isolated PBMCs, or DNA extracted from either of those sample types. The immunoSEQ Assay, a bias-controlled multiplex PCR, was used to amplify TCRbeta CDR3 regions from genomic DNA. On the study's bioinformatics: Nucleated cell counts per sample were estimated from amplification of reference gene primers within the assay. To quantify the absolute abundance of each unique TCRbeta CDR3 rearrangement, sequence reads were collapsed and filtered. For each sample, productive Simpson clonality was calculated by taking the square root of Simpson's diversity index across productive rearrangements. Drawn from immuneACCESS, this table holds only the in-frame rearrangements with V and J called that TCRdb kept. Clones are partly lost; checked studies trace under half to an unresolved V gene and leave the rest unexplained. The DNA gave D and trimming, while V, J and clone size come from that table. The sample profile shows approximately 70,000 clones; 88% of them were found once. Of the sample, roughly 6.7% is held by the ten largest clones.

V trim: 6 bases; J trim: 4 bases; unmatched bases: 3. Looking up the germline V gene yields CDR1 MDHEN and CDR2 SYDVKM. The CDR3 covers 14 residues, taking in both the cysteine and the phenylalanine. Here the CDR3 DNA is all that survives: 42 bases in frame from base 1. Turning to this clone: No cognate antigen has been identified for it. Per-base qualities were not stored, and no clone one base away is much larger.

Recombination joined TRBV28 with TRBJ2-1; TRBD2 fits 10 bases in the junction. This sequence originates from a woman in her seventies with acute or convalescent COVID-19. The sequencing sample was made of peripheral blood. The CDR3 corresponds to CASRLAGNYNEQFF. The sequenced DNA: TGTGCCAGCAGACTAGCGGGGAATTACAATGAGCAGTTCTTC.